The entry below gives a single T cell receptor beta chain sequence along with its context. The V gene lost 3 bases and the J gene lost 2 bases, with 13 bases spanning the gap. Germline CDR1 and CDR2: MNHNS and SASEGT. The CDR3 spans 15 residues. The sample belongs to a study of CD8 T cells in Susac syndrome. Background on the study: Patients with Susac syndrome who were sequenced included roughly 6 with active disease and 8 or 9 in remission.

After extraction with the RNeasy kit, 0.5 to 1 ug of the RNA was reverse transcribed using random hexamers. Multiplex PCR with immunoSEQ amplified the TCR beta CDR3 across 54 Vbeta and 13 Jbeta. TCRdb redid the calling of the immunoSEQ multiplex PCR reads with MiXCR, one entry per CDR3 protein. Of approximately 150,000 distinct CDR3 sequences listed, 95% are singletons. V usage is TRBV6-1 and J usage is TRBJ1-2, with D maybe TRBD1 (5 bases). The receptor was derived from a human donor with Susac syndrome. The specimen sequenced was CD4+ T cells from PBMCs. CDR3 bases: TGTGCCAGCAGTGATCCAGGGAAGGGGAACTATGGCTACACCTTC. This gives the protein CASSDPGKGNYGYTF.